The present entry profiles one T cell receptor (beta chain) with its context. The sample originates from a study of blood T cell repertoires in COVID-19. Generated by immunoSEQ multiplex PCR, the TCRdb table keeps only in-frame clones and is missing some. The sample consists of over 300,000 clones, more than 75% of them appearing once. The ends were cut back, 3 bases at V and 5 bases at J, with 13 bases in the middle. The CDR3 is 14 amino acids. Germline V gene sequence: CDR1 LGHDT, CDR2 YNNKEL (reference sequence). The chain uses TRBV3-1 (or the pseudogene TRBV3-2) and TRBJ1-1; maybe TRBD1 (6 bases). This clonotype was obtained from a woman in her 30s with acute COVID-19. The material sequenced was PBMCs or T cells enriched from blood (not recorded which). The CDR3 region is CASSQRGGRTEAFF. The CDR3 DNA sequence: TGTGCCAGCAGCCAGAGGGGGGGGCGGACTGAAGCTTTCTTT.